Listed below are T cell receptor beta chains from one sample, sequenced in a study of blood T cell repertoires in COVID-19. Measured with immunoSEQ multiplex PCR; TCRdb has only the in-frame clones, and not every one. Of around 470,000 clones in the sample, approximately 89% were seen once. The material sequenced was peripheral blood. The source is a man aged 18 to 30 with COVID-19, enrolled during active disease. Each CDR3 is given with its conserved first and last residue. Fields, in order: D gene, J gene, clone size, V gene, CDR3 DNA, CDR3 protein. A D gene is named only where the DNA matches it firmly. Clone size is given for some rows only: seen once, a few or many times, or a class if the clone is expanded.

TRBD2	TRBJ2-3	once	TRBV7-9	TGTGCCAGCAGCCCCCACCAGACTAGCGGGAGTATTCCACCGTATTTT	CASSPHQTSGSIPPYF
TRBD1	TRBJ2-3	once	TRBV5-5	TGTGCCAGCAGCCCAGGGGGAGATACGCAGTATTTT	CASSPGGDTQYF
TRBD2	TRBJ2-1	-	TRBV6-1	TGTGCCAGCAGTGAAGAAAGCGGGGGGGCCAATGAGCAGTTCTTC	CASSEESGGANEQFF
TRBD1	TRBJ1-6	-	TRBV6-1	TGTGCCAGCAGTGAATTGCAGGGGGCGCAGGCTCAAATGTTTTCACCCCTCCACTTT	CASSELQGAQAQMFSPLHF
TRBD2	TRBJ2-5	-	TRBV5-8	TGTGCCAGCAGCTTCGGGGGGCAAGAGACCCAGTACTTC	CASSFGGQETQYF
-	TRBJ2-7	-	TRBV6-5	TGTGCCAGCAGTTACTCACGCGGGCTGGGCTACGAGCAGTACTTC	CASSYSRGLGYEQYF
TRBD2	TRBJ2-5	-	TRBV6-5	TGTGCCAGCCTGGGGCAGGGAGGGACAGAGACCCAGTACTTC	CASLGQGGTETQYF
TRBD2	TRBJ2-7	few	TRBV11-3	TGTGCCAGCAGGGGGGGGTCCTACGAGCAGTACTTC	CASRGGSYEQYF
-	TRBJ2-1	-	TRBV30	TGTGCCTGGAGCCGACAAGCCCTGAACGATGAGCAGTTCTTC	CAWSRQALNDEQFF
TRBD1	TRBJ2-1	once	TRBV15	TGTGCCACCAGCCGAGAGGGCTTGACAGGGACCCCCTACAATGAGCAGTTCTTC	CATSREGLTGTPYNEQFF
TRBD2	TRBJ2-5	-	TRBV5-4	TGTGCCAGCAGCGAGACTAGCGGGGGAGGGCAAGAGACCCAGTACTTC	CASSETSGGGQETQYF
-	TRBJ2-7	-	TRBV7-2	TGTGCCAGCAGCTGGGGCCGGGACTTCTACTACGAGCAGTACTTC	CASSWGRDFYYEQYF
-	TRBJ2-5	-	TRBV4-1	TGCGCCAGCAGCCAAGTCACTCACCAAGAGACCCAGTACTTC	CASSQVTHQETQYF
-	TRBJ1-1	-	TRBV11-3	TGTGCCAGCAGCTTAACAACAGGGAACACTGAAGCTTTCTTT	CASSLTTGNTEAFF
-	TRBJ2-1	once	TRBV2	TGTGCCAGCGGAGGGACAGCTTACAATGAGCAGTTCTTC	CASGGTAYNEQFF
TRBD1	TRBJ1-5	-	TRBV19	TGTGCCAGTAGTATAAAAAGGGGGCCTAGCAATCAGCCCCAGCATTTT	CASSIKRGPSNQPQHF
-	TRBJ1-6	-	TRBV2	TGTGCCAGACAGGACAGAACTAATTCACCCCTCCACTTT	CARQDRTNSPLHF
-	TRBJ2-1	-	TRBV2	TGTGCCAGCAGTTCCGGGTTTAGAAACTACAATGAGCAGTTCTTC	CASSSGFRNYNEQFF
TRBD1	TRBJ2-7	-	TRBV28	TGTGCCAGCAGTTCTATCGGGACAGGTAATCACGAGCAGTACTTC	CASSSIGTGNHEQYF
TRBD2	TRBJ2-7	few	TRBV27	TGTGCCAGCAGTTTGCGGGAGAGCTCCTACGAGCAGTACTTC	CASSLRESSYEQYF
-	TRBJ1-3	once	TRBV7-3	TGTGCCAGCAGCCCACTGGGGGGAGCTGGAAACACCATATATTTT	CASSPLGGAGNTIYF
-	TRBJ2-7	once	TRBV2	TGTGCCAGCAGTGCAAGAGGCCAGTCCTACGAGCAGTACTTC	CASSARGQSYEQYF
-	TRBJ2-3	-	TRBV19	TGTGCCAGTAGTATAGAATGGACTACTGGGAACACAGATACGCAGTATTTT	CASSIEWTTGNTDTQYF
TRBD2	TRBJ2-2	-	TRBV11-3	TGTGCCAGCAGCCCGACTAGCGGGATCACCGGGGAGCTGTTTTTT	CASSPTSGITGELFF
TRBD1	TRBJ1-5	-	TRBV2	TGTGCCAGCGGCCCCGGGACAGCTTACAATCAGCCCCAGCATTTT	CASGPGTAYNQPQHF
TRBD2	TRBJ2-1	-	TRBV5-5	TGTGCCAGCAGCCCACTTGCGGGGGGCCCGACTGAGCAGTTCTTC	CASSPLAGGPTEQFF
TRBD1	TRBJ2-3	-	TRBV11-2	TGTGCCAGCAGCTTCCTCAGGGGGACGAGCACAGATACGCAGTATTTT	CASSFLRGTSTDTQYF
-	TRBJ1-6	-	TRBV2	TGTGCCAGCAGTGAAGGCCCAGGGTTGGAATCACCCCTCCACTTT	CASSEGPGLESPLHF
TRBD2	TRBJ2-5	once	TRBV11-2	TGTGCCAGCAGCTTAGGGACTAGCGGGAGGGAGACCCAGTACTTC	CASSLGTSGRETQYF
-	TRBJ2-1	-	TRBV9	TGTGCCAGCAGCGTAGTTTCGGGGGCCTACAATGAGCAGTTCTTC	CASSVVSGAYNEQFF
-	TRBJ1-3	few	TRBV5-4	TGTGCCAGCAGCTTGGGGTCCGCGGGAAACACCATATATTTT	CASSLGSAGNTIYF
-	TRBJ1-6	-	TRBV4-1	TGCGCCAGCAGCCCCTCCGCCGGTTATAATTCACCCCTTCACTTT	CASSPSAGYNSPLHF
TRBD1	TRBJ2-1	-	TRBV2	TGTGCCAGTTCGGACAGGGATAATGAGCAGTTCTTC	CASSDRDNEQFF
TRBD1	TRBJ1-1	once	TRBV7-9	TGTGCCAGCAGCTCGTACAGGGGACCTAGACACAACACTGAAGCTTTCTTT	CASSSYRGPRHNTEAFF
TRBD1	TRBJ2-7	-	TRBV5-1	TGCGCCAGCAGCTGGGGGGACAGGTTTACCTACGAGCAGTACTTC	CASSWGDRFTYEQYF
-	TRBJ1-2	-	TRBV7-2	TGTGCCAGCAGCCCGTCGACAGGAAGGAATGGCTACACCTTC	CASSPSTGRNGYTF
TRBD1	TRBJ1-5	-	TRBV6-2/TRBV6-3	TGTGCCAGCAGTCAACGGGACAGCCGAGTTAGCAATCAGCCCCAGCATTTT	CASSQRDSRVSNQPQHF
-	TRBJ1-3	-	TRBV4-1	TGCGCCAGCAGCCAAGGGGCCAGCCACTCTGGAAACACCATATATTTT	CASSQGASHSGNTIYF
-	TRBJ1-4	-	TRBV18	TGTGCCAGCTCACCGTACGGTGGAAAACTGTTTTTT	CASSPYGGKLFF
-	TRBJ2-7	-	TRBV7-9	TGTGCCAGCAGTCCCCCCAGCTCCTACGAGCAGTACTTC	CASSPPSSYEQYF
-	TRBJ2-3	-	TRBV2	TGTGCCAGCGGCAAAGGGGGGGGCAGCACAGATACGCAGTATTTT	CASGKGGGSTDTQYF
-	TRBJ1-1	-	TRBV24-1	TGTGCCCACGGGGGGACTGAAGCTTTCTTT	CAHGGTEAFF
-	TRBJ1-2	-	TRBV3-1/TRBV3-2	TGTGCCAGCAGCCAAGTGGCAGGGAACTATGGCTACACCTTC	CASSQVAGNYGYTF
TRBD1	TRBJ1-4	-	TRBV19	TGTGCCAGTAGTGGCAGGGGGCAGTCGAATGAAAAACTGTTTTTT	CASSGRGQSNEKLFF
-	TRBJ1-2	-	TRBV6-1	TGTGCCAGCAGTGAACCTGGGCAGGGCGGCGGCTACACCTTC	CASSEPGQGGGYTF
TRBD1	TRBJ1-1	once	TRBV29-1	TGCAGCGGAGGGGGACAGGGTCCGGCTGAAGCTTTCTTT	CSGGGQGPAEAFF
-	TRBJ1-3	-	TRBV5-1	TGCGCCAGCAGCTTGGATGGTCTATCCTCTGGAAACACCATATATTTT	CASSLDGLSSGNTIYF